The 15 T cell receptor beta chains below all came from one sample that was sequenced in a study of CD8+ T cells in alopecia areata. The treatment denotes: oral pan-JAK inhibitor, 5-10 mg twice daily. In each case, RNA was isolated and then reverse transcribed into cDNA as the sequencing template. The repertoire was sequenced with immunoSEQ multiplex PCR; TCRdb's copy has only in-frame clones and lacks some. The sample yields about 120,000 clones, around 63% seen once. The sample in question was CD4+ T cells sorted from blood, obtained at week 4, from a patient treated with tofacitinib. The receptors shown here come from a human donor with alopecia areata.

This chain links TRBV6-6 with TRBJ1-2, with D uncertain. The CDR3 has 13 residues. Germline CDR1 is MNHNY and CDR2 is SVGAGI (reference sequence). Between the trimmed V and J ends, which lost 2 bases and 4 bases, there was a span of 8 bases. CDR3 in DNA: TGTGCCAGCAGTTACAAAGGAGCCTATGGCTACACCTTC. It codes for CASSYKGAYGYTF.

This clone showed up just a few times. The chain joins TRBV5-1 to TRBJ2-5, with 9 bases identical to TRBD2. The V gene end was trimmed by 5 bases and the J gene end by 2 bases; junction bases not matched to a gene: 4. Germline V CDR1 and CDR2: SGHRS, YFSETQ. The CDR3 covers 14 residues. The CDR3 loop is CASRPTSGQETQYF. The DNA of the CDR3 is TGCGCCAGCAGGCCGACTAGCGGACAAGAGACCCAGTACTTC.

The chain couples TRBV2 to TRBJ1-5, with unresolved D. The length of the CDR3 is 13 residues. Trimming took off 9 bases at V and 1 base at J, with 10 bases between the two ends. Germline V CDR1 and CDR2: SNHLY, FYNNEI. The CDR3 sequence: CASKEGSNQPQHF. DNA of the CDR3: TGTGCCAGTAAAGAAGGGAGCAATCAGCCCCAGCATTTT. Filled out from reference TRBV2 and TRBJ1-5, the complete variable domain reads EPEVTQTPSHQVTQMGQEVILRCVPISNHLYFYWYRQILGQKVEFLVSFYNNEISEKSEIFDDQFSVERPDGSNFTLKIRSTKLEDSAMYFCASKEGSNQPQHFGDGTRLSIL.

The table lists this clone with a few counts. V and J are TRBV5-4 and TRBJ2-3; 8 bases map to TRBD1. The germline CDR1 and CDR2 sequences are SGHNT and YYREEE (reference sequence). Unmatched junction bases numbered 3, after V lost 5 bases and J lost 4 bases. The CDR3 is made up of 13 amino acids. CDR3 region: CASRDRDPDTQYF. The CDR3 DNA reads TGTGCCAGCAGGGACAGGGACCCAGATACGCAGTATTTT.

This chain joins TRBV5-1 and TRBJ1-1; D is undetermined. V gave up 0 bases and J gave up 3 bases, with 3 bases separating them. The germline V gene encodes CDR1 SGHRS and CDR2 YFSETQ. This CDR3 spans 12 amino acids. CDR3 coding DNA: TGCGCCAGCAGCTTGGAGGACACTGAAGCTTTCTTT. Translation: CASSLEDTEAFF.

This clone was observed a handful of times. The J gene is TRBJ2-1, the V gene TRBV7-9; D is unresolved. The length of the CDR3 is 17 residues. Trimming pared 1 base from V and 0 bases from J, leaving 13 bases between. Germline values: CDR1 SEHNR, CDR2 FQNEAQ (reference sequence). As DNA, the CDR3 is TGTGCCAGCAGCTTAGAGGCAGGTTCGAGCTCCTACAATGAGCAGTTCTTC. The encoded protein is CASSLEAGSSSYNEQFF.

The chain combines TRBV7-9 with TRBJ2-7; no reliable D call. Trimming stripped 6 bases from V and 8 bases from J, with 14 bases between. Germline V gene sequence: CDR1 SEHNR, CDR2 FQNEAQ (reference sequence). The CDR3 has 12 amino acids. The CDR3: CASRMDQWQQYF. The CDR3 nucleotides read TGTGCCAGCAGAATGGACCAATGGCAGCAGTACTTC.

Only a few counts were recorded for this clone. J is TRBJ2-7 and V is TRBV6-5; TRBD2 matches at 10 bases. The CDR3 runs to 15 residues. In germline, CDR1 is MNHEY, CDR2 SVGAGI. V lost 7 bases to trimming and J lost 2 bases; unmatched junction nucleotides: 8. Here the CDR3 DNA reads TGTGCCAGCATCCGTGAGCGGGGGGGACCCTACGAGCAGTACTTC. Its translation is CASIRERGGPYEQYF.

The CDR3 sequence is CASRTAKNIQYF. The CDR3 bases are TGTGCCAGCAGAACAGCCAAAAACATTCAGTACTTC. The chain recombines TRBV6-6 with TRBJ2-4; D is unclear. CDR1 and CDR2 (germline): MNHNY, SVGAGI (reference sequence). The V end lost 6 bases, the J end lost 0 bases, and 3 bases lay between the germline ends. This CDR3 is 12 amino acids long.

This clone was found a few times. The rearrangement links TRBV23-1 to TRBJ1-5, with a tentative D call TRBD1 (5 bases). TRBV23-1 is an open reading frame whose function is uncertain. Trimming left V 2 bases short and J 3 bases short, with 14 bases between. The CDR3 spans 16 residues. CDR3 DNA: TGCGCCAGCAGTCAAGGGGTACAGGAGAACAATCAGCCCCAGCATTTT. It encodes CASSQGVQENNQPQHF.

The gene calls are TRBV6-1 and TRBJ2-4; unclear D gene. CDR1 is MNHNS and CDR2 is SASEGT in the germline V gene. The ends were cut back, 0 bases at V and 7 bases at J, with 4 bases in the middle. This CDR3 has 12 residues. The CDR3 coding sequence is TGTGCCAGCAGTGAAGCTGGGAACATTCAGTACTTC. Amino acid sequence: CASSEAGNIQYF.

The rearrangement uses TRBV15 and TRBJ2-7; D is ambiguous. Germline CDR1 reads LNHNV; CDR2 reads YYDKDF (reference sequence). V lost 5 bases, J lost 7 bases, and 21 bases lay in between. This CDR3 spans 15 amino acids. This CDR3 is CATSGQPDHSGEQYF. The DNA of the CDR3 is TGTGCCACCAGCGGCCAGCCGGACCACAGTGGGGAGCAGTACTTC. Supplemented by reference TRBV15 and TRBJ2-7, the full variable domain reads DAMVIQNPRYQVTQFGKPVTLSCSQTLNHNVMYWYQQKSSQAPKLLFHYYDKDFNNEADTPDNFQSRRPNTSFCFLDIRSPGLGDTAMYLCATSGQPDHSGEQYFGPGTRLTVT.

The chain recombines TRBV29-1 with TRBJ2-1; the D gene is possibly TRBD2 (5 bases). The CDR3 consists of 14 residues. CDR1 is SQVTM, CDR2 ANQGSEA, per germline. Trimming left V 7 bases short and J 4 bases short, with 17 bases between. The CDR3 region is CSAAALTRYNEQFF. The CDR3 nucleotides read TGCAGCGCCGCGGCTCTAACTAGATACAATGAGCAGTTCTTC.

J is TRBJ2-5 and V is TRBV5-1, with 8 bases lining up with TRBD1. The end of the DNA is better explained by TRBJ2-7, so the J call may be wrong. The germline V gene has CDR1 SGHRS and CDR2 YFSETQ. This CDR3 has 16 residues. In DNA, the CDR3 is TGCGCCAGCAGGAAAGTCCAGGGGGCGGACTCCTACGAGCAGTACTTC. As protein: CASRKVQGADSYEQYF.

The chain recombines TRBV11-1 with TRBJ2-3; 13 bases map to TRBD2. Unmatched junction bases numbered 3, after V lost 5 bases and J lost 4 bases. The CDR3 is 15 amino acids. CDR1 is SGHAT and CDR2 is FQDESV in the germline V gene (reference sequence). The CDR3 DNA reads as TGTGCCAGCAGCCGACTAGCGGGAGGCGCAGATACGCAGTATTTT. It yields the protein CASSRLAGGADTQYF. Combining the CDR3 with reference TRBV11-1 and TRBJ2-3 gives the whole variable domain EAEVAQSPRYKITEKSQAVAFWCDPISGHATLYWYRQILGQGPELLVQFQDESVVDDSQLPKDRFSAERLKGVDSTLKIQPAELGDSAMYLCASSRLAGGADTQYFGPGTRLTVL.